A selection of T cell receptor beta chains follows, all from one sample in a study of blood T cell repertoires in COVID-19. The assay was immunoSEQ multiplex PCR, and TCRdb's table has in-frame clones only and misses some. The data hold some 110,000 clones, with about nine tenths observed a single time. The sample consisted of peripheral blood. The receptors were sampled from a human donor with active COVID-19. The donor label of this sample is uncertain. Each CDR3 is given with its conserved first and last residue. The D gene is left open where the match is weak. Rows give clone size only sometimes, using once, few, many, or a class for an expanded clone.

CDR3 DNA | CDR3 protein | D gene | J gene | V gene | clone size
TGTGCCAGCAGTTCCAACCATAAGGGGGCTCGTGGCAATCAGCCCCAGCATTTT | CASSSNHKGARGNQPQHF | TRBD1 | TRBJ1-5 | TRBV6-2/TRBV6-3 | -
TGTGCCACCAGCCCCAGGCGGGGCCTGGATACGCAGTATTTT | CATSPRRGLDTQYF | - | TRBJ2-3 | TRBV15 | -
TGTGCCAGCCGAAATAGCCCTCGAATAGCCGAGCAGTACTTC | CASRNSPRIAEQYF | - | TRBJ2-7 | TRBV6-5 | -
TGTGCCAGTACCCCGGGACTAGCGGGGGGTTGGAGCTCCTACAATGAGCAGTTCTTC | CASTPGLAGGWSSYNEQFF | TRBD2 | TRBJ2-1 | TRBV19 | few
TGTGCCAGCAGCATTAAACAGGGGGTCGAGCAGTACTTC | CASSIKQGVEQYF | TRBD1 | TRBJ2-7 | TRBV7-3 | -
TGTGCCAGCAGCTTAGACGGGTTGTACGGCTACACCTTC | CASSLDGLYGYTF | - | TRBJ1-2 | TRBV7-9 | once
TGCGCCACCTCGGACAGAAACACCGGGGAGCTGTTTTTT | CATSDRNTGELFF | - | TRBJ2-2 | TRBV10-1 | -
TGCGCCAGCAGCCAAGATAGGAGGTTGGTAGGTTCACCCCTCCACTTT | CASSQDRRLVGSPLHF | - | TRBJ1-6 | TRBV4-3 | -
TGTGCCAGCAGCCCCCGGTGGGGGGGTACGGCAGATACGCAGTATTTT | CASSPRWGGTADTQYF | TRBD2 | TRBJ2-3 | TRBV14 | -
TGTGCCAGCAGTTGGGCAGAGAATCAGCCCCAGCATTTT | CASSWAENQPQHF | - | TRBJ1-5 | TRBV12-3/TRBV12-4 | -
TGTGCCAGCAGCCAATTTATGAACACTGAAGCTTTCTTT | CASSQFMNTEAFF | - | TRBJ1-1 | TRBV16 | -
TGCAGTGCCACGACAGGGCTAGAGCAGTACTTC | CSATTGLEQYF | TRBD1 | TRBJ2-7 | TRBV20-1 | -
TGTGCCAGCAGTAGGAGGGACAGGGGGCTAGATACGCAGTATTTT | CASSRRDRGLDTQYF | TRBD1 | TRBJ2-3 | TRBV9 | -
TGTGCCAGCAGTTCGACAGTTGGCTCTGGGGCCAACGTCCTGACTTTC | CASSSTVGSGANVLTF | - | TRBJ2-6 | TRBV6-6 | -
TGTGCCAGCAGCCAAGATCTTGCAGGCGTCTATGGCTACACCTTC | CASSQDLAGVYGYTF | - | TRBJ1-2 | TRBV14 | -
TGTGCCAGCAGCTTCCGCGGCGGAGGCACGCAGTATTTT | CASSFRGGGTQYF | - | TRBJ2-3 | TRBV11-3 | -
TGTGCCAGCAGTTGGGGGGGACAGGGGGCATATGAGCAGTTCTTC | CASSWGGQGAYEQFF | TRBD1 | TRBJ2-1 | TRBV27 | -
TGTGCCAGCAGCGTAGGTTCACAAAAACGGCAGGATTATAACTATGGCTACACCTTC | CASSVGSQKRQDYNYGYTF | - | TRBJ1-2 | TRBV9 | -
TGCGCCAGCAGCTTGGATAGCGGGGGGCACAATGAGCAGTTCTTC | CASSLDSGGHNEQFF | TRBD2 | TRBJ2-1 | TRBV5-1 | -
TGTGCCAGCAGCTTGGGGCTCCGAGAAAATCAGCCCCAGCATTTT | CASSLGLRENQPQHF | - | TRBJ1-5 | TRBV7-8 | -
TGTGCCAGCAGCACCTCTAGCGGGGGGGTTAGCTACAATGAGCAGTTCTTC | CASSTSSGGVSYNEQFF | TRBD2 | TRBJ2-1 | TRBV7-2 | few
TGTGCCAGCAGCCTCACTAGCGGGGCGACCAATGAGCAGTTCTTC | CASSLTSGATNEQFF | TRBD2 | TRBJ2-1 | TRBV11-2 | -
TGTGCCAGTAGTATCGAGGGGGTGAATGGCTACACCTTC | CASSIEGVNGYTF | - | TRBJ1-2 | TRBV19 | once
TGCGCCAGCAGCCAAGATAGGGACAGGGGATACGAGCAGTACTTC | CASSQDRDRGYEQYF | TRBD1 | TRBJ2-7 | TRBV4-3 | -
TGCGCCAGCAGCCAGACAGGGGGAAGCAATCAGCCCCAGCATTTT | CASSQTGGSNQPQHF | TRBD1 | TRBJ1-5 | TRBV5-1 | -
TGTGCCAGCAGTTCCGACAGGGTAGGATATGGCTACACCTTC | CASSSDRVGYGYTF | TRBD1 | TRBJ1-2 | TRBV27 | -
TGTGCCAGTAGTATCGGAAGGGGCATGAACACTGAAGCTTTCTTT | CASSIGRGMNTEAFF | - | TRBJ1-1 | TRBV19 | -
TGTGCCAGCAGCCACTCACGCGGGGAGACCCAGTACTTC | CASSHSRGETQYF | - | TRBJ2-5 | TRBV27 | -
TGTGCCAGTAGTACAGGGTTGGGCTATGGCTACACCTTC | CASSTGLGYGYTF | - | TRBJ1-2 | TRBV19 | once
TGTGCCAGCAGCTTTGGTGGTAGCGGCACAGATACGCAGTATTTT | CASSFGGSGTDTQYF | - | TRBJ2-3 | TRBV5-4 | -
TGTGCCAGCAGCCAAGCTCTGGATCAGGGGGATCAGCCCCAGCATTTT | CASSQALDQGDQPQHF | TRBD1 | TRBJ1-5 | TRBV4-2 | -
TGTGCCAGTAGTATAGGAGGGCCTCTCGGGCGTGAGCAGTTCTTC | CASSIGGPLGREQFF | - | TRBJ2-1 | TRBV19 | -
TGTGCCAGCTCACCGTTACCGGGACAAGAGACCCAGTACTTC | CASSPLPGQETQYF | - | TRBJ2-5 | TRBV18 | -
TGTGCCAGCAGTCCCGGGGGGGCCCTGTTCCAAGAGACCCAGTACTTC | CASSPGGALFQETQYF | TRBD2 | TRBJ2-5 | TRBV6-2/TRBV6-3 | -
TGTGCCAGCAGCCAAGGACAGAACACTGAAGCTTTCTTT | CASSQGQNTEAFF | - | TRBJ1-1 | TRBV3-1/TRBV3-2 | -
TGCGCCAGCAGCTTGGGACAGGGGGCGTACGAGCAGTACTTC | CASSLGQGAYEQYF | TRBD1 | TRBJ2-7 | TRBV5-1 | -
TGTGCCAGCAGGATTATGACTAGTGCCGGGGAGCTGTTTTTT | CASRIMTSAGELFF | - | TRBJ2-2 | TRBV6-5 | once
TGCGCCAGCAGCTTTTCACCAGACACTGAAGCTTTCTTT | CASSFSPDTEAFF | - | TRBJ1-1 | TRBV5-1 | -
TGCGCCAGCAGCGAAGGGGTAGATGGAAACACCATATATTTT | CASSEGVDGNTIYF | - | TRBJ1-3 | TRBV5-1 | -
TGTGCCAGCAGTTCCCCCTCGGGGGGGCCAGGAGCTTTCTTT | CASSSPSGGPGAFF | - | TRBJ1-1 | TRBV27 | -
TGCGCCAGCAGTCCACTAGCGGTTCCGGGCTACAATGAGCAGTTCTTC | CASSPLAVPGYNEQFF | TRBD2 | TRBJ2-1 | TRBV5-1 | once
TGTGCCACCACCAGGACAGGGGAAGGCTACACCTTC | CATTRTGEGYTF | TRBD1 | TRBJ1-2 | TRBV24-1 | medium-sized
TGCGCCAGCAGCTTGGTGCTTCTAGCCTCCCATGACACAGATACGCAGTATTTT | CASSLVLLASHDTDTQYF | - | TRBJ2-3 | TRBV5-1 | few
TGTGCCAGCAGCCTAGACGGAGACGGGGAGCTGTTTTTT | CASSLDGDGELFF | - | TRBJ2-2 | TRBV7-9 | -
TGCAGCGGTTCCGGGACAGGGAACACCGGGGAGCTGTTTTTT | CSGSGTGNTGELFF | TRBD1 | TRBJ2-2 | TRBV29-1 | -
TGTGCCAGCAGTTTCGGTGCAGGAAACACCATATATTTT | CASSFGAGNTIYF | - | TRBJ1-3 | TRBV12-3/TRBV12-4 | few
TGTGCAAGTCGCTTAAAATTGGGAGGGCGAATCTCTGGGGCCAACGTCCTGACTTTC | CASRLKLGGRISGANVLTF | - | TRBJ2-6 | TRBV12-2 | -
TGTGCCAGCGGAGCGGGACGCCTTCGGGACGAGCAGTACTTC | CASGAGRLRDEQYF | TRBD2 | TRBJ2-7 | TRBV2 | -
TGTGCCAGCTCACCCGGCACGACAGGGGACTCCCGGACTGAAGCTTTCTTT | CASSPGTTGDSRTEAFF | TRBD1 | TRBJ1-1 | TRBV18 | -
TGTGCCACCAGTGATCTACAGGGGTGGGATACGCAGTATTTT | CATSDLQGWDTQYF | TRBD1 | TRBJ2-3 | TRBV24-1 | -
TGTGCCAGCAGCGCGCGGACAAGCTCCTACAATGAGCAGTTCTTC | CASSARTSSYNEQFF | - | TRBJ2-1 | TRBV7-9 | once
TGTGCCAGCAGGACAGGGGAGAACACTGAAGCTTTCTTT | CASRTGENTEAFF | TRBD1 | TRBJ1-1 | TRBV6-5 | -
TGTGCCAGCAGTTTAAATTCCGGGATGTATGGCTACACCTTC | CASSLNSGMYGYTF | - | TRBJ1-2 | TRBV27 | -
TGTGCCAGCAGCTTGGACCGGGACGGCGGGGATTCACCCCTCCACTTT | CASSLDRDGGDSPLHF | - | TRBJ1-6 | TRBV5-4 | -
TGTGCCAGCAGCTTAGCTCTAAACTACGAGCAGTACTTC | CASSLALNYEQYF | - | TRBJ2-7 | TRBV11-2 | -
TGTGCCAGCACCTACGCGGCCAGGGGGCGCGGCTACACCTTC | CASTYAARGRGYTF | TRBD1 | TRBJ1-2 | TRBV2 | -
TGTGCCAGCACAGGTAGACGAACTAACACCGGGGAGCTGTTTTTT | CASTGRRTNTGELFF | - | TRBJ2-2 | TRBV7-2 | -